These 20 T cell receptor beta chains were all obtained from the same sample, sequenced in a study of T cells after yellow fever vaccination. TCRdb recomputed calls from the 5' RACE reads with MiXCR, one row per CDR3 protein. The sample consists of around 400,000 distinct CDR3 sequences, roughly 11% of them appearing once. Sequences were derived from PBMCs, sampled on the day of the first yellow fever vaccination. All receptors come from a man between 18 and 35 years old who received the YFV17D yellow fever vaccine.

This clonotype appeared a few times. The chain combines TRBV21-1 with TRBJ1-2. TRBV21-1 is a listed pseudogene. The CDR3 is 12 residues long. CDR3 sequence (DNA): TGTGCCAGCAGCAAAGCGGAGGGCGGCTACACCTTC. Amino acid sequence: CASSKAEGGYTF.

The rearrangement joins TRBV24-1 to TRBJ2-2; TRBD2 agrees at 10 bases. CDR3 length equals 16 residues. V dropped 3 bases and J dropped 7; count of bases not matched to a gene: 7. Germline CDR1 KGHDR, CDR2 SFDVKD. The CDR3 protein is CATSDQKRGGLGELFF. CDR3 DNA: TGTGCCACCAGTGATCAAAAGCGGGGGGGGCTCGGGGAGCTGTTTTTT.

This clonotype was seen many times. This rearrangement joins TRBV29-1 to TRBJ2-5, with TRBD2 as a possible D gene (5 bases). Trimming cost V 2 bases and J 3 bases, with 10 bases left between them. CDR1 and CDR2 (germline): SQVTM, ANQGSEA. The CDR3 loop spans 13 amino acids. DNA for the CDR3: TGCAGCGTTGAAAGGGAGCAAGAAGAGACCCAGTACTTC. Protein sequence: CSVEREQEETQYF.

This chain links TRBV7-9 with TRBJ2-5; D uncertain. Germline-derived CDR1 and CDR2 are SEHNR and FQNEAQ (reference sequence). The CDR3 has 16 residues. V was shortened by 5 bases and J by 7 bases, with 23 bases between the two germline ends. CDR3 loop: CASSLLTRFEYATQYF. The CDR3 coding sequence is TGTGCCAGCAGCCTTTTGACGCGGTTCGAATATGCGACCCAGTACTTC.

This chain connects TRBV30 to TRBJ2-7; D remains ambiguous. The CDR3 is made up of 11 amino acids. Deletions cut 5 bases from V and 2 bases from J, with 7 bases between. The germline CDR1 and CDR2 sequences are GTSNPN and SVGIG (reference sequence). The CDR3 sequence is CAWGLTYEQYF. DNA for the CDR3: TGTGCCTGGGGGCTCACCTACGAGCAGTACTTC.

The V and J genes are TRBV20-1 and TRBJ2-3; 11 bases line up with TRBD2. CDR1 DFQATT and CDR2 SNEGSKA come from the germline V gene (reference sequence). Trimming at V came to 5 bases and at J to 5 bases, leaving 6 bases not matched to a gene. The CDR3 runs to 14 residues. In DNA form, the CDR3 reads TGCAGTGCTCCCCCTAGCGGGGGGATAGATACGCAGTATTTT. Amino acid sequence: CSAPPSGGIDTQYF.

This clonotype was seen a few times. The chain links TRBV18 to TRBJ1-1; D gene ambiguous. V shed 1 base and J shed 7 bases, with 7 bases lying between them. This CDR3 comprises 12 residues. The V gene's germline CDR1 is KGHSH and CDR2 LQKENI. The CDR3 sequence is CASSPQEDEAFF. In DNA, the CDR3 is TGTGCCAGCTCACCACAGGAGGATGAAGCTTTCTTT.

At least ten counts were recorded for this clonotype. This chain joins TRBV7-2 and TRBJ1-1, with D unresolved. Germline CDR1 SGHTA, CDR2 FQGNSA. This CDR3 spans 15 amino acids. Trimming removed 1 base from V and 0 bases from J, with 9 bases in between. Here the CDR3 reads CASSLGLVVNTEAFF. In nucleotides, the CDR3 is TGTGCCAGCAGCTTAGGGTTAGTGGTGAACACTGAAGCTTTCTTT.

V gene TRBV19 combines with J gene TRBJ1-1; unclear D gene. Germline CDR1 reads LNHDA; CDR2 reads SQIVND (reference sequence). This CDR3 contains 13 residues. The V and J ends lost 3 bases and 2 bases respectively, with 7 bases between them. CDR3 residues: CASSMGSNTEAFF. The CDR3 nucleotides read TGTGCCAGTAGTATGGGCAGTAACACTGAAGCTTTCTTT.

V gene TRBV28 combines with J gene TRBJ2-3, with 7 bases fitting TRBD1. CDR3 length: 16 residues. Trimming at V came to 5 bases and at J to 3 bases, leaving 11 bases not matched to a gene. Germline values: CDR1 MDHEN, CDR2 SYDVKM. CDR3 protein: CASSLTTGIVTDTQYF. CDR3 nucleotide sequence: TGTGCCAGCAGTCTCACGACAGGGATAGTGACAGATACGCAGTATTTT.

This clonotype was found a few times. J is TRBJ1-2 and V is TRBV4-1; D not resolved. CDR1 MGHRA and CDR2 YSYEKL come from the germline V gene. The ends were cut back, 0 bases at V and 1 base at J, with 9 bases in the middle. This CDR3 comprises 15 residues. The DNA of the CDR3 is TGCGCCAGCAGCCAAGAAAGTCGGTTTAACTATGGCTACACCTTC. This encodes CASSQESRFNYGYTF.

The sample holds a few counts of this clonotype. V and J are TRBV28 and TRBJ2-3, with D maybe TRBD2 (6 bases). The germline V and J ends were trimmed by 8 bases and 2 bases, with 17 bases remaining between them. CDR3 length: 15 residues. Germline CDR1 and CDR2: MDHEN and SYDVKM. The CDR3 DNA reads as TGTGCCAGCGGGGGGAACGGGGGAGCCACAGATACGCAGTATTTT. As protein: CASGGNGGATDTQYF.

The chain couples TRBV20-1 to TRBJ2-5; D may match TRBD1 or TRBD2 (7 bases each). The germline V and J ends were trimmed by 3 bases and 4 bases, with 15 bases remaining between them. Germline CDR1 reads DFQATT; CDR2 reads SNEGSKA (reference sequence). The CDR3 totals 14 residues. The CDR3 coding sequence is TGCAGTGCTAGGAATCCAGGGGGGGGAGAGACCCAGTACTTC. It encodes CSARNPGGGETQYF.

This clonotype was observed a handful of times. The V gene is TRBV6-1, the J gene TRBJ1-4; 8 bases match TRBD1. This CDR3 is built from 17 residues. V lost 4 bases, J lost 8 bases, and 15 bases stayed unmatched. The germline V gene has CDR1 MNHNS and CDR2 SASEGT. CDR3 protein: CASSAIWTGRKAEKLFF. The CDR3 DNA follows: TGTGCCAGCAGTGCAATTTGGACAGGGCGGAAGGCGGAAAAACTGTTTTTT.

The rearrangement uses TRBV6-5 and TRBJ1-1; D not certain. The germline V and J ends were trimmed by 0 bases and 2 bases, with 10 bases remaining between them. Germline assignment: CDR1 MNHEY and CDR2 SVGAGI. The CDR3 is 15 residues long. CDR3 protein: CASSYSIFVNTEAFF. In nucleotides, the CDR3 is TGTGCCAGCAGTTACTCGATTTTCGTAAACACTGAAGCTTTCTTT.

The chain combines TRBV4-1 with TRBJ2-7, with unresolved D. V lost 0 bases, J lost 2 bases, and 5 bases lay in between. There are 13 residues in the CDR3. Per the germline V gene, CDR1 is MGHRA and CDR2 is YSYEKL. This CDR3 reads CASSQDVTYEQYV. DNA of the CDR3: TGCGCCAGCAGCCAAGATGTGACCTACGAGCAGTACGTC.

This clonotype was detected a few times. This chain links TRBV18 with TRBJ1-1, with 8 bases lining up with TRBD1. This CDR3 comprises 16 residues. V gave up 0 bases and J gave up 0 bases; unmatched junction bases: 3. The germline V gene has CDR1 KGHSH and CDR2 LQKENI. The DNA for the CDR3 is TGTGCCAGCTCACCACCCACAGGGGGAATGAACACTGAAGCTTTCTTT. This gives the protein CASSPPTGGMNTEAFF.

This clonotype was seen ten or more times. This sequence joins TRBV4-3 and TRBJ1-1; possibly TRBD1 for D (5 bases). Trimming took 1 base from V and 3 from J, leaving 12 bases between them. This CDR3 is 15 amino acids long. CDR1 LGHNA and CDR2 YSLEER come from the germline V gene. This CDR3 reads CASSQGSGRDTEAFF. CDR3 DNA sequence: TGCGCCAGCAGCCAAGGGTCAGGGAGGGACACTGAAGCTTTCTTT.

This clonotype has just a few counts. The chain has TRBV5-1 and TRBJ1-4, with D perhaps TRBD1 (5 bases). Germline V gives CDR1 SGHRS, CDR2 YFSETQ. Trimming removed 1 base from V and 4 bases from J, with 8 bases in between. CDR3 length: 14 residues. CDR3 nucleotides: TGCGCCAGCAGCTTGTCAGGGATTAATGAAAAACTGTTTTTT. Translation: CASSLSGINEKLFF.

This clonotype has a count of ten or more. The chain joins TRBV7-9 to TRBJ2-3, with 7 bases matching TRBD2. Trimming at V came to 5 bases and at J to 2 bases, leaving 7 bases not matched to a gene. Germline V gene data show CDR1 as SEHNR and CDR2 as FQNEAQ (reference sequence). There are 15 residues in the CDR3. CDR3 sequence reads: CASSARDYPTDTQYF. As DNA, the CDR3 is TGTGCCAGCAGCGCTCGGGACTACCCCACAGATACGCAGTATTTT.